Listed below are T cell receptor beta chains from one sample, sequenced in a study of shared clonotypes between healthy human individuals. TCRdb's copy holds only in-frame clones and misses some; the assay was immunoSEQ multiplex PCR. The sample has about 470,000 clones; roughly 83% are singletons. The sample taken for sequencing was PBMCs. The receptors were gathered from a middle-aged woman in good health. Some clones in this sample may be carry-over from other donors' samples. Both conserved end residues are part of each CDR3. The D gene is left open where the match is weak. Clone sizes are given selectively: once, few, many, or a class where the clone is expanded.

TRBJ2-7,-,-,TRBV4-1,TGCGCCAGCAGCCAAGGGGCCAGGACCTACGAGCAGTACTTC,CASSQGARTYEQYF
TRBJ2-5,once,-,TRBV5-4,TGTGCCAGCAGCTTGGTATCTCTAGGGTTGGAGACCCAGTACTTC,CASSLVSLGLETQYF
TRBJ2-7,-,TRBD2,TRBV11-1,TGTGCCAGCAGCTTAGGTTCTAGCGGGATCGGCGAGCAGTACTTC,CASSLGSSGIGEQYF
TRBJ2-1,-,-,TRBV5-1,TGCGCCAGCAGCTCTGCGATCGAGCAGTTCTTC,CASSSAIEQFF
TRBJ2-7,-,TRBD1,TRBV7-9,TGTGCCAGCAGCCCCGGGACAGGGGCCGGCTACGAGCAGTACTTC,CASSPGTGAGYEQYF
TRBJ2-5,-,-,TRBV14,TGTGCCAGCAGCCAAGCCATAGCGGCTCAAGAGACCCAGTACTTC,CASSQAIAAQETQYF
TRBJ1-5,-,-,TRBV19,TGTGCCAGTAGTAGGCCAGGGGCCGAATATAGCAATCAGCCCCAGCATTTT,CASSRPGAEYSNQPQHF
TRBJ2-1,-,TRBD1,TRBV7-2,TGTGCCAGCGGGTTTGCGGGACAGGGGAAAAATGAGCAGTTCTTC,CASGFAGQGKNEQFF
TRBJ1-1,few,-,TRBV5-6,TGTGCCAGCAGCTGGGGAGGGGCCCGCCCGGCTTTCTTT,CASSWGGARPAFF
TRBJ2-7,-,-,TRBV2,TGTGCCAGCAGTGAGAGGTCCTACGAGCAGTACTTC,CASSERSYEQYF
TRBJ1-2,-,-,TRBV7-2,TGTGCCAGCAGCGGAGGTGGCAGTCAACCTTATGGCTACACCTTC,CASSGGGSQPYGYTF
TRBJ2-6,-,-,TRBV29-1,TGCAGCGTAGACCAGGGGGGAGGGGCCAACGTCCTGACTTTC,CSVDQGGGANVLTF
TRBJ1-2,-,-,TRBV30,TGTGCCTGGAGTGCTACAGGCTATGGCTACACCTTC,CAWSATGYGYTF
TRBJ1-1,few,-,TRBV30,TGTGCCTGGAATCAACCAGGGAGGGGCACTGAAGCTTTCTTT,CAWNQPGRGTEAFF
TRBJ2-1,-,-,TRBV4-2,TGTGCCAGCAGCGAAGTGGGGGTTTACAATGAGCAGTTCTTC,CASSEVGVYNEQFF
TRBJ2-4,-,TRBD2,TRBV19,TGTGCCAGTAGTAGCACACTAGCGGGAGTAGCCAAAAACATTCAGTACTTC,CASSSTLAGVAKNIQYF
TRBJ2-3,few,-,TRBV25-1,TGTGCCACCCTTGGCGGGACCAGCACAGATACGCAGTATTTT,CATLGGTSTDTQYF
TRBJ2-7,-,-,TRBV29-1,TGCAGCGTGGTCCCTTCGGGATACGAGCAGTACTTC,CSVVPSGYEQYF
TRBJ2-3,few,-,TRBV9,TGTGCCAGCAGCTCCGATGGGGGGACGATCACAGATACGCAGTATTTT,CASSSDGGTITDTQYF
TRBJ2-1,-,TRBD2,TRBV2,TGTGCAATCGGACTAGCGGGAGTCAATGAGCAGTTCTTC,CAIGLAGVNEQFF
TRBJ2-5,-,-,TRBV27,TGTGCCAGCAGTTTATCCAGACAAGAGACCCAGTACTTC,CASSLSRQETQYF
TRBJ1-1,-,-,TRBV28,TGTGCCAGCACACGGTCCGAGGGTGAAGCTTTCTTT,CASTRSEGEAFF
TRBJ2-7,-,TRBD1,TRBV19,TGTGCCAGTAGTGAGGACAGGGGCATCTCCTACGAGCAGTACTTC,CASSEDRGISYEQYF
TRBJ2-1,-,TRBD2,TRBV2,TGTGCCAGCTCTAGCGGGTGGCACAATGAGCAGTTCTTC,CASSSGWHNEQFF
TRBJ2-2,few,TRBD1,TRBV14,TGTGCCAGCAGCCGACTCACAGGGGACACCGGGGAGCTGTTTTTT,CASSRLTGDTGELFF
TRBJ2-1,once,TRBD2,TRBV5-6,TGTGCCAGCAGTTTGCTAGCGGGGCTACCGTACAATGAGCAGTTCTTC,CASSLLAGLPYNEQFF
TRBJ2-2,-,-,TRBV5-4,TGTGCCAGCAGCAGTGGCTCCGGGGAGCTGTTTTTT,CASSSGSGELFF
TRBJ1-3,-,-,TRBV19,TGTGCCAGTATGTGGACAGACGGAGACACCATATATTTT,CASMWTDGDTIYF
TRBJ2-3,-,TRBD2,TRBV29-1,TGCAGCGTTGATGGGGCGGGGGACACAGATACGCAGTATTTT,CSVDGAGDTDTQYF
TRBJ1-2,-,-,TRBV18,TGTGCCAGCTCTGGCGGTCTCTATGGCTACACCTTC,CASSGGLYGYTF
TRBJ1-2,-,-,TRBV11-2,TGTGCCAGCAGCCTCTGGGCTACTAACTATGGCTACACCTTC,CASSLWATNYGYTF
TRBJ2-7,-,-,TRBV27,TGTGCCAGCAGTCCCATCTCGGTACTTATGTCATCCTACGAGCAGTACTTC,CASSPISVLMSSYEQYF
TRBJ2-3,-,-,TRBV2,TGTGCCAGCAGTGCCCAGCCCACAGATACGCAGTATTTT,CASSAQPTDTQYF
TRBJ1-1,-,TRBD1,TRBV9,TGTGCCAGCAGCGACCTCCGGACAGGGGGCGCATCTGAAGCTTTCTTT,CASSDLRTGGASEAFF
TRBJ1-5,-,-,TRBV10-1,TGCGCCAGCAGTGAGTCGGAAGTGGTAGGACAATGCTATAGCAATCAGCCCCAGCATTTT,CASSESEVVGQCYSNQPQHF
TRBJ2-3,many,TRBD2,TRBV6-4,TGTGCCAGTTCACTAGCGGGAGAAACAGATACGCAGTATTTT,CASSLAGETDTQYF
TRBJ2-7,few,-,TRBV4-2,TGTGCCAGCAGCCAAGTTAGTACTGACTCGCCGTTTCGGGAGCAGTACTTC,CASSQVSTDSPFREQYF
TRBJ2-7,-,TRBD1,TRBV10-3,TGTGCCATCAGTGAAGAGGGACAGGGGGCCTACGAGCAGTACTTC,CAISEEGQGAYEQYF
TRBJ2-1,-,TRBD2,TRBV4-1,TGCGCCAGCAGCCCATACCGGACTAGCGGAAACTCCTACAATGAGCAGTTCTTC,CASSPYRTSGNSYNEQFF
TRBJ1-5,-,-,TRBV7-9,TGTGCCAGCAGCTTAGAGGGGGGGCCCCAGCATTTT,CASSLEGGPQHF
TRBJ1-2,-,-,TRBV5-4,TGTGCCAGCAGCTTGGAACCACAGGGCGACTATGGCTACACCTTC,CASSLEPQGDYGYTF
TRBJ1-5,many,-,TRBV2,TGTGCCAGCAGTGAACGGCCAGGGGCTCAGCCCCAGCATTTT,CASSERPGAQPQHF
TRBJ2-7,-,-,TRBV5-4,TGTGCCAGCAGCAGAGGTAGCGCTTCCTACGAGCAGTACTTC,CASSRGSASYEQYF
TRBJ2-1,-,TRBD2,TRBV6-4,TGTGCCAGCAGTGAGAGACTAGCGGGAGGCAGTGAGCAGTTCTTC,CASSERLAGGSEQFF
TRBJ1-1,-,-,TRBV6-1,TGTGCCAGCAGTGAACCCTACAGGGAAAACACTGAAGCTTTCTTT,CASSEPYRENTEAFF
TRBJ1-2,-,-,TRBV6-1,TGTGCCAGCGGGGCGGTGTTCGGCTACACCTTC,CASGAVFGYTF
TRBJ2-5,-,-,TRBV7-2,TGTGCCTCCGGATGGGGAGAGACCCAGTACTTC,CASGWGETQYF